The entry below gives a single T cell receptor (beta chain) sequence along with its context. Its specificity is not known. This sample was included in a study of OX40 agonist ivuxolimab in advanced cancers. Sampled blood was obtained at baseline, cycle 4 day 1, and cycle 7 day 1. The V gene end was trimmed by 6 bases and the J gene end by 2 bases; junction bases not matched to a gene: 6. CDR1 SGHAT and CDR2 FQDESV come from the germline V gene (reference sequence). This CDR3 comprises 14 residues. Study outcomes and limitations: CD4+ and CD8+ T cells in blood underwent clonal expansion by week 6 at 0.1 to 3.0 mg/kg.

Data came from immunoSEQ multiplex PCR; TCRdb stores just in-frame clones and leaves some out. The table lists 100,000 or so clones, about nine tenths of them singletons. The TCR was taken from an adult with an advanced solid tumor such as melanoma, head and neck, liver or kidney cancer. The sequenced sample was CD4+ or CD8+ T cells sorted from blood, obtained in a trial of the OX40 agonist ivuxolimab. The chain employs TRBV11-1 and TRBJ2-7; 8 bases are shared with TRBD1. CDR3 nucleotides: TGTGCCAGCAGTTTTGACAGGGGTACCTACGAGCAGTACTTC. Protein sequence: CASSFDRGTYEQYF.